What follows is one T cell receptor beta chain and its context. Its recognized antigen is unknown. The record has no base qualities; no much larger clone is one base away. These data come from a study of radiotherapy plus CTLA-4 blockade in lung cancer (dated by TCRdb to 2017 to 2018). Background for the entire study: Among the enrolled patients, roughly 19% had an objective response, and roughly 30% reached disease control. Study-wide findings and limitations: After treatment with radiotherapy and ipilimumab, TCR clones that came from tumors expanded in the peripheral blood. Early dynamic changes in blood T cell clones, together with increased serum interferon-beta after radiation, were reported as the strongest predictors of response.

Relative to germline, V is 4 bases shorter and J is 10 bases shorter, with 16 bases between their ends. For CDR1 and CDR2, the germline V gene (reference sequence) lists GTSNPN and SVGIG. Reading from cysteine to phenylalanine, the CDR3 counts 12 amino acids. The CDR3 DNA has 36 bases and is translated from base 1. The study evaluated CTLA-4 blockade (ipilimumab) given together with focal radiation therapy in patients who had chemo-refractory metastatic non-small-cell lung cancer. The library was produced with the immunoSEQ multiplex PCR assay. TCRdb mirrors the immuneACCESS table, restricted to in-frame sequences. Some clones are absent from its copies; in checked studies, under half trace to an unresolved V gene, and the reason for the others is unknown. Counted in this sample were approximately 94,000 clones; about four fifths of them appeared once. About 26% of the sample lies in the top ten.

This chain is built from TRBV30 and TRBJ1-1; TRBD1 is possibly the D segment (6 matching bases). The sequence derives from a human donor with non-small cell lung cancer that progressed on radiotherapy plus ipilimumab. The sample in question was peripheral blood, obtained from a patient treated with radiotherapy plus ipilimumab. The nucleotide sequence is given as TGTGCCTGGACAGGGGACTCCCGGGTAGCTTTCTTT. Its translation reads: CAWTGDSRVAFF.